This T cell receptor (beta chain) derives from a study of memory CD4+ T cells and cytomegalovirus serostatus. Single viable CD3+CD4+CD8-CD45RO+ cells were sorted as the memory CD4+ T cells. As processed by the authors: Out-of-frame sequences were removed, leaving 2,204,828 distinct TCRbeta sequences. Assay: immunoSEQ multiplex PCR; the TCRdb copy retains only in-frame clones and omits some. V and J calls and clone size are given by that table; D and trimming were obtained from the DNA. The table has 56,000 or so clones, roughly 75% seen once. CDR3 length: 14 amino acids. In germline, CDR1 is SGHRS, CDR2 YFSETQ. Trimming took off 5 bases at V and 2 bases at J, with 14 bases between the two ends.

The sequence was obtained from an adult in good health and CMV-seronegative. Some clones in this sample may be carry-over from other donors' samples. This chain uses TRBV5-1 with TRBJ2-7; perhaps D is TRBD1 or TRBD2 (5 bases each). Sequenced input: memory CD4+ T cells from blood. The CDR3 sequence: CASSRDGLTYEQYF. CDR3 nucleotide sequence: TGCGCCAGCAGTCGGGACGGATTAACCTACGAGCAGTACTTC.